This TCR beta chain appears in the sequencing data of a study of cytomegalovirus exposure and HLA in healthy donors. Findings of the study overall: In a later analysis, an Asian-associated ancestry cluster reportedly showed fewer N-insertions than the roughly 730-donor mean.

13 Jbeta primers and 60 Vbeta primers were used for the PCR. Profiled with immunoSEQ multiplex PCR; TCRdb holds only in-frame clones, not every one. Among 65,000 to 90,000 clones, around 84% were seen once, and the ten largest hold approximately 9%. Concerning this clone: Its antigen is unidentified. At one end the junction does not follow the germline gene, possibly because of a read error. Within the sample, other DNA sequences also encode this same CDR3.

This clonotype originated in a middle-aged woman in good health and CMV-seropositive. The sequencing input was PBMCs.

CDR3 sequence: CASSAPKGTGVFGANVLTF. The CDR3 coding sequence is TGCGCCAGCAGCGCACCGAAAGGGACAGGGGTGTTTGGGGCCAACGTCCTGACTTTC. The V and J genes are TRBV7-9 and TRBJ2-6, with TRBD1 matching over 10 bases. Germline assignment: CDR1 SEHNR and CDR2 FQNEAQ (reference sequence). The CDR3 is made up of 19 amino acids.